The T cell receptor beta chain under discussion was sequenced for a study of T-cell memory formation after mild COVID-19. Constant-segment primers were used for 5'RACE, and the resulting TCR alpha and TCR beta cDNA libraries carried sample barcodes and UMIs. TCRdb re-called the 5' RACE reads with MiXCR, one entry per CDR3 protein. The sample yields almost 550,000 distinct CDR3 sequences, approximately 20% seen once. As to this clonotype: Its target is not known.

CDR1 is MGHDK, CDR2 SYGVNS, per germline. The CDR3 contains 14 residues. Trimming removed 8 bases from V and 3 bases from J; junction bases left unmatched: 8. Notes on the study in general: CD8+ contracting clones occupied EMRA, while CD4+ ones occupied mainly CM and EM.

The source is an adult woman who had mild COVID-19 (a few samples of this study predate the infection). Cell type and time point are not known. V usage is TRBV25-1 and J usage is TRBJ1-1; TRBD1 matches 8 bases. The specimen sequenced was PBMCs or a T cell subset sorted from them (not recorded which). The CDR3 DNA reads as TGTGCCAGCGTCGTAGACAGGGGTTACACTGAAGCTTTCTTT. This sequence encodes CASVVDRGYTEAFF. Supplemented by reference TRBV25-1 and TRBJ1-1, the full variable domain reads EADIYQTPRYLVIGTGKKITLECSQTMGHDKMYWYQQDPGMELHLIHYSYGVNSTEKGDLSSESTVSRIRTEHFPLTLESARPSHTSQYLCASVVDRGYTEAFFGQGTRLTVV.